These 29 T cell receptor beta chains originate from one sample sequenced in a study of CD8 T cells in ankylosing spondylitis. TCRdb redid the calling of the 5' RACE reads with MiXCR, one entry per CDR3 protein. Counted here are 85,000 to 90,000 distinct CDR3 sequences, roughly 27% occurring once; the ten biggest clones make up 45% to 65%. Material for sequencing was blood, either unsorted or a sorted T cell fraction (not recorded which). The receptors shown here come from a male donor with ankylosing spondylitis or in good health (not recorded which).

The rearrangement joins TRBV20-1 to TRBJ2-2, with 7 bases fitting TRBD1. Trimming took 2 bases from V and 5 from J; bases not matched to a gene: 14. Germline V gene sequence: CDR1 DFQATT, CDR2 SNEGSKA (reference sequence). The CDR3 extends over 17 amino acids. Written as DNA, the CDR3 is TGCAGTGCTAGACGGTTTAGTCAGGCAGGGGGAACCGGGGAGCTGTTTTTT. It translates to CSARRFSQAGGTGELFF.

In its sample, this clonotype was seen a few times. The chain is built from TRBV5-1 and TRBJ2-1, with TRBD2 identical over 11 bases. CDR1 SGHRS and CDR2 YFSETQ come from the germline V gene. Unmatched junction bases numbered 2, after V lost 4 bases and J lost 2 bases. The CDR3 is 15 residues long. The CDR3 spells CASSPLAGAYNEQFF. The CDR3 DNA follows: TGCGCCAGCAGCCCACTAGCGGGGGCCTACAATGAGCAGTTCTTC.

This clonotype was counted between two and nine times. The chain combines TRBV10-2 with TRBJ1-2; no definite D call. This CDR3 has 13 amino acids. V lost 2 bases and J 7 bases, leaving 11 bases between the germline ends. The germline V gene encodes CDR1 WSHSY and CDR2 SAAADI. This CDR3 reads CASSEIGFSGYTF. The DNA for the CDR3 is TGCGCCAGCAGTGAGATAGGCTTCTCTGGCTACACCTTC.

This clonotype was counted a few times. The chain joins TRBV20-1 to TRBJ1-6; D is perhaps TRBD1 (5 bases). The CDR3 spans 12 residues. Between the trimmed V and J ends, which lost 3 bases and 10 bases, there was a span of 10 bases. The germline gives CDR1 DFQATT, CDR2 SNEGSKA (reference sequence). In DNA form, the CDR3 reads TGCAGTGCTAGGGGACCGGGGTCACCCCTCCACTTT. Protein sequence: CSARGPGSPLHF.

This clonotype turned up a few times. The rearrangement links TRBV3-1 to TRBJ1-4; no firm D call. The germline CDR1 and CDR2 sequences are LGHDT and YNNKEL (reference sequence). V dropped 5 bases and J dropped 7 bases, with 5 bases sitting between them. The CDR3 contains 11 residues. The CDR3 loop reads CASSTREKLFF. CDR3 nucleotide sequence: TGTGCCAGCAGCACCCGTGAAAAACTGTTTTTT.

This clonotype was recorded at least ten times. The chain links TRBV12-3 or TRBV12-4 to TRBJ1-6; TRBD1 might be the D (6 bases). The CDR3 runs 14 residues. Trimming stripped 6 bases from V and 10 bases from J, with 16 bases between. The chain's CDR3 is CASSQQGIGSPLHF. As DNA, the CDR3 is TGTGCCAGCAGCCAACAGGGTATCGGGTCACCCCTCCACTTT.

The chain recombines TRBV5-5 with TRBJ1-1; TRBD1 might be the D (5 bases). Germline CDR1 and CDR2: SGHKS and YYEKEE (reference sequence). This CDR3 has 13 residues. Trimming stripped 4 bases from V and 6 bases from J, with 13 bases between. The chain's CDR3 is CASSRGGAAEAFF. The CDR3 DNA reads TGTGCCAGCAGCAGGGGCGGGGCCGCTGAAGCTTTCTTT.

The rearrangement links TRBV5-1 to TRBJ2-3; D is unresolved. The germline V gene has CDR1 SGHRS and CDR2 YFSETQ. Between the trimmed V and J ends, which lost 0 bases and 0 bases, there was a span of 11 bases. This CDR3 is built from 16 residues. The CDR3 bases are TGCGCCAGCAGCTTGGTGGTTTCTACTAGCACAGATACGCAGTATTTT. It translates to CASSLVVSTSTDTQYF.

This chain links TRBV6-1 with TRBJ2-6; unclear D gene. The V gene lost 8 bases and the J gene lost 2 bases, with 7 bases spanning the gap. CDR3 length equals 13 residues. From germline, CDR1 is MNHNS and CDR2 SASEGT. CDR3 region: CASLRTGANVLTF. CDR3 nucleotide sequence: TGTGCCAGCTTAAGGACTGGGGCCAACGTCCTGACTTTC.

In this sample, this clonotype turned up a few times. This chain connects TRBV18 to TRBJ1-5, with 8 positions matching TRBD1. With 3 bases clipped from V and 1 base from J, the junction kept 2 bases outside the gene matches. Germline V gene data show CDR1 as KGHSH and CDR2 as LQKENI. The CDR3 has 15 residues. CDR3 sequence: CASSPNRGSNQPQHF. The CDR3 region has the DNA TGTGCCAGCTCACCTAACAGGGGGAGCAATCAGCCCCAGCATTTT. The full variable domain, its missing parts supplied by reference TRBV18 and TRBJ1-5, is NAGVMQNPRHLVRRRGQEARLRCSPMKGHSHVYWYRQLPEEGLKFMVYLQKENIIDESGMPKERFSAEFPKEGPSILRIQQVVRGDSAAYFCASSPNRGSNQPQHFGDGTRLSIL.

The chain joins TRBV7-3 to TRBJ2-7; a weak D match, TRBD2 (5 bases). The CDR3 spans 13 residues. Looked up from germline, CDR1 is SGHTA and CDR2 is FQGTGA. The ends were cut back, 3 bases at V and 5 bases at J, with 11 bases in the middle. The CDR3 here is CASSFSGSNEQYF. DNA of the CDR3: TGTGCCAGCAGCTTTTCGGGGTCCAACGAGCAGTACTTC.

The CDR3 protein is CASSVGGSPPDTQYF. DNA of the CDR3: TGCGCCAGCAGCGTGGGGGGGTCCCCCCCGGATACGCAGTATTTT. The V gene is TRBV5-1, the J gene TRBJ2-3, with 7 bases aligning to TRBD2. Germline lookup yields CDR1 SGHRS and CDR2 YFSETQ. Unmatched junction bases numbered 11, after V lost 4 bases and J lost 6 bases. This CDR3 has 15 residues.

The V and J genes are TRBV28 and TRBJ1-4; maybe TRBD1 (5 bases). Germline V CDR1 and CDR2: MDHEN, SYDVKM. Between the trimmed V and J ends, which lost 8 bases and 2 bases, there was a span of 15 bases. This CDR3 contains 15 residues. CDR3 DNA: TGTGCCAGCGTCTCCCCGGGGCTTACTAATGAAAAACTGTTTTTT. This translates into CASVSPGLTNEKLFF.

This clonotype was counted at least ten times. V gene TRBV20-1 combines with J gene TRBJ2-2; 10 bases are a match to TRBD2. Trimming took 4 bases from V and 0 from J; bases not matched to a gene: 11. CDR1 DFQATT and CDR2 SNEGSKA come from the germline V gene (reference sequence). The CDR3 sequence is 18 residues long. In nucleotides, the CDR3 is TGCAGTGCTACCCGGACTAGCGGACTTGGCCCGAACACCGGGGAGCTGTTTTTT. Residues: CSATRTSGLGPNTGELFF.

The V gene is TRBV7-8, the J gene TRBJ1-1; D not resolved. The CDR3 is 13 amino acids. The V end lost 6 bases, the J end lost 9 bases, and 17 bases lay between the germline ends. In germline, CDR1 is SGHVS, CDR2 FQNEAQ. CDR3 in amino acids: CASRPQQWAKAFF. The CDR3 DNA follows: TGTGCCAGCAGACCACAGCAGTGGGCAAAAGCTTTCTTT.

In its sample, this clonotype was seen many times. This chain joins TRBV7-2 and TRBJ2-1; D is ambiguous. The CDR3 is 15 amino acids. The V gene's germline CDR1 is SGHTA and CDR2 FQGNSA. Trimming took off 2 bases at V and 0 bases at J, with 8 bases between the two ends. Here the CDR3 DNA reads TGTGCCAGCAGCTTATCTGCGAGCTCCTACAATGAGCAGTTCTTC. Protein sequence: CASSLSASSYNEQFF.

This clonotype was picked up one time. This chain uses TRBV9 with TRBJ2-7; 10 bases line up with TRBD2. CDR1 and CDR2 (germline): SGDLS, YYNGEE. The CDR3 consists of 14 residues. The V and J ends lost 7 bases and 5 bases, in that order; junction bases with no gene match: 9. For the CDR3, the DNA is TGTGCCAGCGGTTCCGGGACTAGCGCTCACGAGCAGTACTTC. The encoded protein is CASGSGTSAHEQYF.

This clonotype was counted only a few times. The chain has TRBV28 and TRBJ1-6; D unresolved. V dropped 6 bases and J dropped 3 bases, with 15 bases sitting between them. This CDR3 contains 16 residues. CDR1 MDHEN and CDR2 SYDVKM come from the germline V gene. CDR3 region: CASRALSGIYNSPLHF. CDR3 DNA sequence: TGTGCCAGCAGGGCCCTTAGCGGGATCTATAATTCACCCCTCCACTTT. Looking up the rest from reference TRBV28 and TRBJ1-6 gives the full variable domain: DVKVTQSSRYLVKRTGEKVFLECVQDMDHENMFWYRQDPGLGLRLIYFSYDVKMKEKGDIPEGYSVSREKKERFSLILESASTNQTSMYLCASRALSGIYNSPLHFGNGTRLTVT.

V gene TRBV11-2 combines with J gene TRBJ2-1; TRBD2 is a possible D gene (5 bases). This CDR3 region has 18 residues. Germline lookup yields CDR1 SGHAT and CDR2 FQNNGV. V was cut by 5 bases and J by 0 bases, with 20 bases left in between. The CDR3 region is CASSRSGPGSYSYNEQFF. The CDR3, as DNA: TGTGCCAGCAGCCGAAGCGGTCCTGGTAGCTACTCCTACAATGAGCAGTTCTTC.

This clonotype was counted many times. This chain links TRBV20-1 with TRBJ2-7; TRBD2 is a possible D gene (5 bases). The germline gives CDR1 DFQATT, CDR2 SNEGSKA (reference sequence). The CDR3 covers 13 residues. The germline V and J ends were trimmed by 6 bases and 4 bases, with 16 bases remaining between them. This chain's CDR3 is CSASTEAAYEQYF. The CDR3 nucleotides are TGCAGTGCCTCCACGGAGGCAGCTTACGAGCAGTACTTC.

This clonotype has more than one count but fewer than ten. The CDR3 here is CSANPTGQGPEAFF. The CDR3 nucleotides are TGCAGTGCTAATCCAACGGGACAGGGTCCTGAAGCTTTCTTT. This chain uses TRBV20-1 with TRBJ1-1; 9 bases fit TRBD1. Germline V gene lookup returns CDR1 DFQATT and CDR2 SNEGSKA (reference sequence). Trimming took 4 bases from V and 6 from J; bases not matched to a gene: 9. This CDR3 contains 14 residues.

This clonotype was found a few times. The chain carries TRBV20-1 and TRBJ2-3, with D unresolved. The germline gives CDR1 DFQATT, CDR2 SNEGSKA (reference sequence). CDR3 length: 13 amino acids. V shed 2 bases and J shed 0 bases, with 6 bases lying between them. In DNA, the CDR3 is TGCAGTGCTAGATTCTTGAGCACAGATACGCAGTATTTT. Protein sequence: CSARFLSTDTQYF.

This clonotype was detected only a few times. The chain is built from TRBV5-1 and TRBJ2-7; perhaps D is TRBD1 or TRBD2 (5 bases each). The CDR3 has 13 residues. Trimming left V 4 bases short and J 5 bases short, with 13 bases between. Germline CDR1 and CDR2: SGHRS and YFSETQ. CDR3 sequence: CASSLIVGDEQYF. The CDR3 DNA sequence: TGCGCCAGCAGCCTTATCGTGGGGGACGAGCAGTACTTC.

The chain's CDR3 is CASSSAGGSGNTIYF. CDR3 DNA: TGCGCCAGCAGCTCTGCAGGGGGTTCAGGAAACACCATATATTTT. This sequence joins TRBV5-1 and TRBJ1-3; 7 bases match TRBD1. CDR1 is SGHRS and CDR2 is YFSETQ in the germline V gene. After removal of 3 bases from V and 4 bases from J, the junction contained 7 bases not matched to a gene. The length of the CDR3 is 15 residues.

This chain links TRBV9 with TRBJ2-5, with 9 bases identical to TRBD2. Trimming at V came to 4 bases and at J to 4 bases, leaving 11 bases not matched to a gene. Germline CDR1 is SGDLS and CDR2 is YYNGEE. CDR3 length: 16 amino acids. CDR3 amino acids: CASSLRLAEGAETQYF. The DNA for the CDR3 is TGTGCCAGCAGCCTCCGACTAGCGGAGGGGGCAGAGACCCAGTACTTC. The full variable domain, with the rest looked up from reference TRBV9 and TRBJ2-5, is DSGVTQTPKHLITATGQRVTLRCSPRSGDLSVYWYQQSLDQGLQFLIQYYNGEERAKGNILERFSAQQFPDLHSELNLSSLELGDSALYFCASSLRLAEGAETQYFGPGTRLLVL.

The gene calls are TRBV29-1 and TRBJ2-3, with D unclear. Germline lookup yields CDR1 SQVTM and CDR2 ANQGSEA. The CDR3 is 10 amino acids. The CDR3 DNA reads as TGCACCACAAACACAGATACGCAGTATTTT. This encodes CTTNTDTQYF.

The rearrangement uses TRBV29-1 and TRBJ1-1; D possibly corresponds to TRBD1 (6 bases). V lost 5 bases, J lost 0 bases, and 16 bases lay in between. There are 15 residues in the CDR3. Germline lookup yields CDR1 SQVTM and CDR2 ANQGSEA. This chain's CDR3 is CSVRSGTRVNTEAFF. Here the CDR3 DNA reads TGCAGCGTTAGGTCTGGGACAAGGGTGAACACTGAAGCTTTCTTT. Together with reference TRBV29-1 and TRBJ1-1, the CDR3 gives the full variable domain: SAVISQKPSRDICQRGTSLTIQCQVDSQVTMMFWYRQQPGQSLTLIATANQGSEATYESGFVIDKFPISRPNLTFSTLTVSNMSPEDSSIYLCSVRSGTRVNTEAFFGQGTRLTVV.

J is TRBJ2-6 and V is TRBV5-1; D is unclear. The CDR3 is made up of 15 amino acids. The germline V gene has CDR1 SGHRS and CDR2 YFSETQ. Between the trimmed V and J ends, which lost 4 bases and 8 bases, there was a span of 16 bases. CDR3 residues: CASSPDGQGTNVLTF. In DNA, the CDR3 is TGCGCCAGCAGCCCCGACGGCCAAGGGACCAACGTCCTGACTTTC.

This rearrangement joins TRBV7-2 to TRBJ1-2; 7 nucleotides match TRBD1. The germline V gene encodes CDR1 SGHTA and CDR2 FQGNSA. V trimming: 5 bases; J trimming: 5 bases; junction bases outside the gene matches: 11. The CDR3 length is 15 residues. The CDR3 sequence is CASSPGPGQRYGYTF. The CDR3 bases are TGTGCCAGCAGCCCGGGTCCGGGACAGAGGTATGGCTACACCTTC.